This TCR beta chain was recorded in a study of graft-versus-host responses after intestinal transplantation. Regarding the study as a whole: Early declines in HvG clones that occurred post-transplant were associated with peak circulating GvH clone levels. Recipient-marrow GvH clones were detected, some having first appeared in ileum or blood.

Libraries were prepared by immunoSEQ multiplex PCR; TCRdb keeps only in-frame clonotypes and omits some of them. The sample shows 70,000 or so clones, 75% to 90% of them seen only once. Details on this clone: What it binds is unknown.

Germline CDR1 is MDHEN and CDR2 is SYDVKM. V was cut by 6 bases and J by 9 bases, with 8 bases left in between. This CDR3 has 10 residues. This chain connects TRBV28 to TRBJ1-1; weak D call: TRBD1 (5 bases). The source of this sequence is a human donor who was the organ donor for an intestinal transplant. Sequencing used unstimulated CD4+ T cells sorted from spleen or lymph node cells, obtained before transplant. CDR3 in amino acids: CASRGPQAFF. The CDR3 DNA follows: TGTGCCAGCAGGGGGCCCCAAGCTTTCTTT.